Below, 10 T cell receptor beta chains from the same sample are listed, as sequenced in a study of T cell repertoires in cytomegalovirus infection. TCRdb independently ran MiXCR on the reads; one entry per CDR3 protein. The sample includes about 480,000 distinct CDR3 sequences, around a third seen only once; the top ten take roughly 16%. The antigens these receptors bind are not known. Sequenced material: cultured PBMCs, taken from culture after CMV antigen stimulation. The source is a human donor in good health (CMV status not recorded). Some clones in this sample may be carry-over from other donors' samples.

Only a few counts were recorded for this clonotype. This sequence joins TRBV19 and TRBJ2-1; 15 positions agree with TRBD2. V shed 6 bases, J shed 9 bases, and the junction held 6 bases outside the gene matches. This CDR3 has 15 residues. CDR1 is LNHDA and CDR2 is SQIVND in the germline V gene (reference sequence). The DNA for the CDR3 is TGTGCCAGTAGCAGAGGGACTAGCGGGAGGATTGAGCAGTTCTTC. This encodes CASSRGTSGRIEQFF.

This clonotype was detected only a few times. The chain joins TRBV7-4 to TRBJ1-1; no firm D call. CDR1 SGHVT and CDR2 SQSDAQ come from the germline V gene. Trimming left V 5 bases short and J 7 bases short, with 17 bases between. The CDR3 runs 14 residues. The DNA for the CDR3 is TGTGCCAGCAGCCGCACAGACAATCTCTATGAAGCTTTCTTT. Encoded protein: CASSRTDNLYEAFF.

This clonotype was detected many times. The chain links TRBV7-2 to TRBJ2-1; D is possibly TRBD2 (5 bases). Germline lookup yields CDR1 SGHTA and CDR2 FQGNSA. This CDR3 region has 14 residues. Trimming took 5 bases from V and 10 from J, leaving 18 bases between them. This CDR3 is CASSAITRAHEQFF. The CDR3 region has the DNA TGTGCCAGCAGCGCGATAACTAGGGCACACGAGCAGTTCTTC.

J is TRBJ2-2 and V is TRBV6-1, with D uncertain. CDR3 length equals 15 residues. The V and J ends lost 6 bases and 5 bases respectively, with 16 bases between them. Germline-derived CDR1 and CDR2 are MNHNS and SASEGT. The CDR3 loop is CASRSKDFGTGELFF. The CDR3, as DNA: TGTGCCAGCAGGTCCAAGGATTTTGGAACCGGGGAGCTGTTTTTT.

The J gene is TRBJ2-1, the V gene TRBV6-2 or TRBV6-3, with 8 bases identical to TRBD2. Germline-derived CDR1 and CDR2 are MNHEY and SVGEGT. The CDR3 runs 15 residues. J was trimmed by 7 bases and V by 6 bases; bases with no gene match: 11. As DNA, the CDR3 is TGTGCCAGCAGGCCAGGACTAGCCAGTAAGAATGAGCAGTTCTTC. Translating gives CASRPGLASKNEQFF.

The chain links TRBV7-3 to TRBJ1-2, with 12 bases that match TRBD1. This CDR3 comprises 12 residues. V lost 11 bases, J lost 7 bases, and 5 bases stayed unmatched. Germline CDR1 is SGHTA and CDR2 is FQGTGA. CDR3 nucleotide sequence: TGTGCCGGGGACAGGGGGCACCTTGGCTACACCTTC. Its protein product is CAGDRGHLGYTF.

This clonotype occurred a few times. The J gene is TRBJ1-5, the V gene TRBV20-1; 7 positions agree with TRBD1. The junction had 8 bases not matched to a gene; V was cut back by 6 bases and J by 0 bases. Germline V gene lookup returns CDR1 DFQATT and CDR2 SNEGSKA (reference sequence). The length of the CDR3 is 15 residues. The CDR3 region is CSAVTGAVSNQPQHF. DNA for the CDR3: TGCAGTGCCGTTACAGGGGCGGTTAGCAATCAGCCCCAGCATTTT.

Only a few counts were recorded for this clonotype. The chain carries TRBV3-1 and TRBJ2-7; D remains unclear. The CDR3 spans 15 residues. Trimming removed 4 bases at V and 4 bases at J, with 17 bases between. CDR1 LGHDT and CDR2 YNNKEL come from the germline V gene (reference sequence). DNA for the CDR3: TGTGCCAGCAGCCTCACCCCAGTAGCATTATACGAGCAGTACGTC. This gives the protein CASSLTPVALYEQYV.

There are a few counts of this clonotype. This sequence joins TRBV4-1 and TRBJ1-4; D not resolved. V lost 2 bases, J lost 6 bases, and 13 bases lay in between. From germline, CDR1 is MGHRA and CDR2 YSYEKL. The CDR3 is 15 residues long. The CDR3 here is CASSQSLVGDEKLFF. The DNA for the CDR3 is TGCGCCAGCAGCCAATCCTTAGTTGGTGATGAAAAACTGTTTTTT.

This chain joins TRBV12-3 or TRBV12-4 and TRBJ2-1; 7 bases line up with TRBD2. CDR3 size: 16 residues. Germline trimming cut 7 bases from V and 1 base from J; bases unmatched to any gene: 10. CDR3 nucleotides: TGTGCCAGCAACAACCCTAGCGGAGGATCCTACAATGAGCAGTTCTTC. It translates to CASNNPSGGSYNEQFF.